Detailed here is one TCR beta chain. Its antigen is undetermined. This sample is drawn from a study of cytomegalovirus exposure and HLA in healthy donors. Broader study findings: As a later analysis revealed, most CMV-associated TCR beta chains appeared HLA-restricted. In a later analysis, TCR beta V- and J-gene trimming was associated with a missense DCLRE1C variant.

This PCR relied on a set of 60 Vbeta primers and 13 Jbeta primers. Per the original data handling: Among the unique TCR beta chains that a later analysis counted, 75 million to 85 million in all, around 11 million were shared. Some clones are missing from TCRdb's copy, which holds only in-frame ones; the method was immunoSEQ multiplex PCR. V, J and clone size derive from that table, while D and trimming were established from the DNA sequence. The table has tens of thousands of clones, 78% seen once. Germline CDR1 reads SGHNT; CDR2 reads YENEEA. The V end was cut by 4 bases, the J end by 6 bases, with 9 bases between. The CDR3 sequence is 12 residues long. It was healthy bone marrow donors who served as donors.

The specimen sequenced was PBMCs. V gene TRBV11-3 combines with J gene TRBJ1-1; D gene ambiguous. The source of this sequence is a man aged 35 to 55 in good health and CMV-seronegative. CDR3 region: CASSSSLPEAFF. In DNA, the CDR3 is TGTGCCAGCAGCTCTAGCCTACCTGAAGCTTTCTTT.